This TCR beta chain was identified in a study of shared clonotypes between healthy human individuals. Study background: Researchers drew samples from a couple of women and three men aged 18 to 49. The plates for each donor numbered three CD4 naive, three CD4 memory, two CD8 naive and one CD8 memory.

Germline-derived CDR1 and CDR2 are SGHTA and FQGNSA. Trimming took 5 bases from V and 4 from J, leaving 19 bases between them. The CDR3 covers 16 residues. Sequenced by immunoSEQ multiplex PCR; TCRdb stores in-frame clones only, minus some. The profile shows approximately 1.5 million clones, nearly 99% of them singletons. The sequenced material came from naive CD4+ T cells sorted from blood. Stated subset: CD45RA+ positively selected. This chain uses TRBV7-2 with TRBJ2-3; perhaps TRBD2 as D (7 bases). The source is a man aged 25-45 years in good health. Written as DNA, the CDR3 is TGTGCCAGCAGCCTATTCGGGAGGCCAGGGGCAGATACGCAGTATTTT. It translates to CASSLFGRPGADTQYF. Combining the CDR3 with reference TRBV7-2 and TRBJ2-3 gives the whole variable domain GAGVSQSPSNKVTEKGKDVELRCDPISGHTALYWYRQSLGQGLEFLIYFQGNSAPDKSGLPSDRFSAERTGGSVSTLTIQRTQQEDSAVYLCASSLFGRPGADTQYFGPGTRLTVL.